The T cell receptor (beta chain) under discussion was sequenced for a study of blood T cell repertoires in COVID-19. Profiling relied on immunoSEQ multiplex PCR, and the TCRdb table lists in-frame clones only, not all of them. This sample has about 340,000 clones, with approximately 82% found just once. Input material: peripheral blood. The sequence came from a man aged 30 to 45 with active or convalescent COVID-19.

The CDR3 here is CASSRLARGEQYF. The CDR3 DNA follows: TGCGCCAGCAGCCGCCTGGCTAGAGGCGAGCAGTACTTC. The chain combines TRBV4-1 with TRBJ2-7, with D uncertain. V was cut by 4 bases and J by 6 bases, with 13 bases left in between. The CDR3 covers 13 residues. In germline, CDR1 is MGHRA, CDR2 YSYEKL.